The 30 T cell receptor beta chains presented below share a single source sample, sequenced in a study of shared clonotypes between healthy human individuals. In the naive CD8 group, cells lacked CD45RO and were positively selected for CCR7, so terminally differentiated effector memory CD45RA+ cells were left out. Here immunoSEQ multiplex PCR was the method, and the copy in TCRdb shows in-frame clones only, minus some. The sample yields approximately 590,000 clones, around 95% seen once. The material sequenced was naive CD8+ T cells sorted from blood. The receptors were gathered from a woman aged 25-40 years in good health.

The CDR3 DNA sequence: TGTGCCACCAGCAGGCAGAGATTAGCGGGAGTGGGGACAGATACGCAGTATTTT. Its translation is CATSRQRLAGVGTDTQYF. This chain connects TRBV15 to TRBJ2-3; the match to TRBD2 covers 9 bases. Unmatched junction bases numbered 13, after V lost 3 bases and J lost 3 bases. Germline assignment: CDR1 LNHNV and CDR2 YYDKDF (reference sequence). This CDR3 comprises 18 residues.

V gene TRBV7-2 combines with J gene TRBJ2-7, with 9 bases lining up with TRBD1. The germline V gene has CDR1 SGHTA and CDR2 FQGNSA. The V segment lost 2 bases and the J segment 5 bases; nucleotides outside the gene matches: 7. The CDR3 has 15 residues. This chain's CDR3 is CASSLSQGASNEQYF. The DNA for the CDR3 is TGTGCCAGCAGCTTATCACAGGGGGCGTCTAACGAGCAGTACTTC. Together with reference TRBV7-2 and TRBJ2-7, the CDR3 gives the full variable domain: GAGVSQSPSNKVTEKGKDVELRCDPISGHTALYWYRQSLGQGLEFLIYFQGNSAPDKSGLPSDRFSAERTGGSVSTLTIQRTQQEDSAVYLCASSLSQGASNEQYFGPGTRLTVT.

This chain joins TRBV29-1 and TRBJ2-1; D unresolved. CDR3 length equals 11 residues. The germline V gene encodes CDR1 SQVTM and CDR2 ANQGSEA. The germline V and J ends were trimmed by 2 bases and 8 bases, with 7 bases remaining between them. CDR3 sequence reads: CSVEMGYEQFF. In DNA form, the CDR3 reads TGCAGCGTTGAAATGGGGTATGAGCAGTTCTTC.

This clone came up once. The genes are TRBV5-4 and TRBJ2-7; D gene ambiguous. CDR3 length equals 11 residues. Trimming cost V 9 bases and J 2 bases, with 9 bases left between them. Germline V lookup: CDR1 SGHNT, CDR2 YYREEE (reference sequence). The CDR3, as DNA: TGTGCCACTGCTAACCCCTACGAGCAGTACTTC. Translation: CATANPYEQYF.

V and J are TRBV7-9 and TRBJ2-1; 9 bases are shared with TRBD2. The V and J ends lost 4 bases and 5 bases, in that order; junction bases with no gene match: 6. The CDR3 runs 15 residues. The germline V gene encodes CDR1 SEHNR and CDR2 FQNEAQ (reference sequence). Here the CDR3 reads CASSSGTSLNNEQFF. The CDR3 DNA sequence: TGTGCCAGCAGCTCCGGGACTAGCCTTAACAATGAGCAGTTCTTC.

This chain joins TRBV27 and TRBJ2-1; the D gene is possibly TRBD1 (5 bases). The CDR3 totals 15 residues. V shed 5 bases and J shed 4 bases, with 15 bases lying between them. The V gene's germline CDR1 is MNHEY and CDR2 SMNVEV (reference sequence). The CDR3: CASSPRAEVYNEQFF. The CDR3 DNA follows: TGTGCCAGCAGTCCCAGGGCAGAAGTTTACAATGAGCAGTTCTTC.

V is TRBV27 and J is TRBJ2-7; D not certain. The V gene lost 0 bases and the J gene lost 5 bases, with 8 bases spanning the gap. Germline CDR1 reads MNHEY; CDR2 reads SMNVEV (reference sequence). The CDR3 totals 13 residues. The DNA for the CDR3 is TGTGCCAGCAGTTTATCGATAGTCCACGAGCAGTACTTC. The encoded protein is CASSLSIVHEQYF.

V gene TRBV5-1 combines with J gene TRBJ2-5, with TRBD2 matching over 9 bases. Trimming removed 1 base from V and 3 bases from J; junction bases left unmatched: 7. Germline assignment: CDR1 SGHRS and CDR2 YFSETQ. The CDR3 spans 16 residues. CDR3 coding DNA: TGCGCCAGCAGCTTGTATCAGACTAGCGGTGAAGAGACCCAGTACTTC. Its protein product is CASSLYQTSGEETQYF.

This chain links TRBV10-1 with TRBJ2-3, with 7 nucleotides matching TRBD2. V trimming: 0 bases; J trimming: 6 bases; junction bases outside the gene matches: 6. Germline V lookup: CDR1 WNHNN, CDR2 SYGVQD (reference sequence). The CDR3 extends over 15 amino acids. CDR3 nucleotides: TGCGCCAGCAGTGAGTCGGGGAGGGCTGGGGATACGCAGTATTTT. This encodes CASSESGRAGDTQYF.

This chain uses TRBV7-8 with TRBJ2-6; unclear D gene. V was clipped by 5 bases and J by 1 base, with 3 bases between them. CDR1 SGHVS and CDR2 FQNEAQ come from the germline V gene. The CDR3 consists of 13 residues. The CDR3 reads CASSHSGANVLTF. The CDR3 DNA sequence: TGTGCCAGCAGCCATTCTGGGGCCAACGTCCTGACTTTC.

The chain carries TRBV2 and TRBJ1-2, with D maybe TRBD1 (6 bases). This CDR3 is built from 16 residues. The ends were cut back, 6 bases at V and 4 bases at J, with 21 bases in the middle. The germline V gene has CDR1 SNHLY and CDR2 FYNNEI. The CDR3 region is CASRPRTGGPIYGYTF. CDR3 nucleotide sequence: TGTGCCAGCAGACCCCGCACGGGGGGGCCCATCTATGGCTACACCTTC.

Only one count was recorded for this clone. This rearrangement joins TRBV29-1 to TRBJ2-1, with D perhaps matching TRBD1 (6 bases). The CDR3 has 11 residues. With 8 bases removed from V and 9 bases from J, the gap between germline ends came to 14 bases. Germline V CDR1 and CDR2: SQVTM, ANQGSEA. The CDR3 DNA reads as TGCAGCACCCAAAGGGGGAGTGAGCAGTTCTTC. This codes for CSTQRGSEQFF.

This chain links TRBV6-6 with TRBJ1-4; D ambiguous. Germline V lookup: CDR1 MNHNY, CDR2 SVGAGI (reference sequence). This CDR3 has 15 amino acids. V lost 6 bases to trimming and J lost 0 bases, with 11 bases between them. CDR3 residues: CASSPGLSTNEKLFF. As DNA, the CDR3 is TGTGCCAGCAGCCCGGGATTGTCAACTAATGAAAAACTGTTTTTT.

J is TRBJ1-6 and V is TRBV27; 7 bases match TRBD1. Germline-derived CDR1 and CDR2 are MNHEY and SMNVEV (reference sequence). This CDR3 has 14 amino acids. V was pared by 7 bases and J by 6 bases, with 6 bases of the junction left unmatched. DNA of the CDR3: TGTGCCAGCACCTCAACAGGGGCTAATTCACCCCTCCACTTT. It encodes CASTSTGANSPLHF.

The J gene is TRBJ2-5, the V gene TRBV28, with TRBD2 matching over 9 bases. This CDR3 has 14 residues. V lost 6 bases to trimming and J lost 1 base; unmatched junction nucleotides: 3. Germline V gives CDR1 MDHEN, CDR2 SYDVKM. In DNA form, the CDR3 reads TGTGCCAGCAGGGAGACTAGCGGCCAAGAGACCCAGTACTTC. It is translated as CASRETSGQETQYF.

The chain carries TRBV5-6 and TRBJ2-5, with D uncertain. From germline, CDR1 is SGHDT and CDR2 YYEEEE. The length of the CDR3 is 13 residues. V lost 4 bases, J lost 5 bases, and 12 bases lay in between. CDR3 sequence (DNA): TGTGCCAGCAGCGTATTCCTCCGGGAGACCCAGTACTTC. This sequence encodes CASSVFLRETQYF.

This clone is a singleton in its sample. The chain carries TRBV14 and TRBJ2-1; D is uncertain. This CDR3 is built from 14 residues. Trimming took off 2 bases at V and 3 bases at J, with 8 bases between the two ends. Germline V gene lookup returns CDR1 SGHDN and CDR2 FVKESK. The CDR3 sequence is CASSQRTDYNEQFF. The CDR3 DNA reads TGTGCCAGCAGCCAACGGACCGACTACAATGAGCAGTTCTTC.

The chain is built from TRBV11-2 and TRBJ2-1; 7 nucleotides match TRBD2. V was pared by 3 bases and J by 8 bases, with 7 bases of the junction left unmatched. The CDR3 is made up of 14 amino acids. Germline CDR1 SGHAT, CDR2 FQNNGV. The CDR3 sequence: CASSFAGVRDEQFF. The CDR3 nucleotides read TGTGCCAGCAGCTTCGCGGGAGTTCGGGATGAGCAGTTCTTC. The variable domain in full, with the rest retrieved from reference TRBV11-2 and TRBJ2-1, is EAGVAQSPRYKIIEKRQSVAFWCNPISGHATLYWYQQILGQGPKLLIQFQNNGVVDDSQLPKDRFSAERLKGVDSTLKIQPAKLEDSAVYLCASSFAGVRDEQFFGPGTRLTVL.

This chain links TRBV16 with TRBJ2-7; either TRBD1 or TRBD2 may fit D (6 bases each). This CDR3 has 14 residues. V was shortened by 6 bases and J by 5 bases, with 17 bases between the two germline ends. Germline V gene sequence: CDR1 KGHSY, CDR2 FQNENV. Written as DNA, the CDR3 is TGTGCCAGCAGTCGAGCGAGGGGGGCCCACGAGCAGTACTTC. It encodes CASSRARGAHEQYF.

The CDR3 sequence is CASSPGTRKETQYF. The DNA of the CDR3 is TGCGCCAGCAGTCCGGGGACACGTAAAGAGACCCAGTACTTC. The rearrangement joins TRBV5-1 to TRBJ2-5; tentatively, D is TRBD1 (6 bases). Germline V lookup: CDR1 SGHRS, CDR2 YFSETQ. The CDR3 has 14 amino acids. Trimming shortened V by 5 bases and J by 3 bases, and 14 bases separated the two germline ends.

J is TRBJ2-7 and V is TRBV7-9; maybe TRBD1 (5 bases). Germline CDR1 is SEHNR and CDR2 is FQNEAQ (reference sequence). The CDR3 is made up of 15 amino acids. V lost 4 bases and J lost 5, with 18 bases in between. The CDR3: CASSSGWQGRNEQYF. CDR3 bases: TGTGCCAGCAGCTCTGGTTGGCAGGGAAGGAACGAGCAGTACTTC.

CDR3 region: CASSSGQGAYEQYF. In DNA, the CDR3 is TGTGCCAGTAGTAGCGGACAGGGGGCCTACGAGCAGTACTTC. This chain joins TRBV19 and TRBJ2-7, with TRBD1 matching over 10 bases. Germline V CDR1 and CDR2: LNHDA, SQIVND (reference sequence). This CDR3 region has 14 residues. Trimming at V came to 4 bases and at J to 2 bases, leaving 2 bases not matched to a gene.

This chain links TRBV9 with TRBJ2-3, with 9 bases identical to TRBD2. The CDR3 runs to 15 residues. Trimming removed 5 bases from V and 6 bases from J; junction bases left unmatched: 10. Germline lookup yields CDR1 SGDLS and CDR2 YYNGEE. CDR3 protein: CASSHSGRVTDTQYF. The DNA for the CDR3 is TGTGCCAGCAGTCATAGCGGGAGAGTGACCGATACGCAGTATTTT.

The CDR3: CASTSTGLTGELFF. The CDR3, as DNA: TGTGCCAGCACCTCCACAGGGTTGACCGGGGAGCTGTTTTTT. The J gene is TRBJ2-2, the V gene TRBV28; TRBD1 might be the D (6 bases). Germline assignment: CDR1 MDHEN and CDR2 SYDVKM. The CDR3 consists of 14 residues. Trimming took off 7 bases at V and 5 bases at J, with 14 bases between the two ends.

V and J are TRBV6-1 and TRBJ2-1, with TRBD2 matching over 7 bases. Germline V gene sequence: CDR1 MNHNS, CDR2 SASEGT. The V and J ends lost 4 bases and 2 bases, in that order; junction bases with no gene match: 8. The CDR3 length is 16 residues. For the CDR3, the DNA is TGTGCCAGCAGTGCCCCAGCGGGGATCCCCTACAATGAGCAGTTCTTC. Translating it yields CASSAPAGIPYNEQFF.

This clone was observed a handful of times. The chain joins TRBV30 to TRBJ1-1; D ambiguous. V shed 3 bases and J shed 8 bases, with 7 bases lying between them. Germline values: CDR1 GTSNPN, CDR2 SVGIG (reference sequence). This CDR3 contains 10 residues. CDR3 nucleotides: TGTGCCTGGAGCGAAGTAGAAGCTTTCTTT. Its protein is CAWSEVEAFF.

The chain is built from TRBV27 and TRBJ2-2; 7 bases are a match to TRBD1. CDR3 length equals 13 residues. In germline, CDR1 is MNHEY, CDR2 SMNVEV (reference sequence). After removal of 6 bases from V and 5 bases from J, the junction contained 3 bases not matched to a gene. DNA for the CDR3: TGTGCCAGCAGGGCAGGGGGTACCGGGGAGCTGTTTTTT. Translation: CASRAGGTGELFF.

The chain is built from TRBV29-1 and TRBJ1-3; D is ambiguous. Trimming took 2 bases from V and 2 from J, leaving 7 bases between them. The CDR3 extends over 13 amino acids. CDR1 is SQVTM, CDR2 ANQGSEA, per germline. For the CDR3, the DNA is TGCAGCGTTGAACAGGCCACTGGAAACACCATATATTTT. Its protein product is CSVEQATGNTIYF.

The chain carries TRBV4-1 and TRBJ1-1, with TRBD1 as a possible D gene (6 bases). This CDR3 spans 18 amino acids. Trimming took off 4 bases at V and 7 bases at J, with 28 bases between the two ends. Germline-derived CDR1 and CDR2 are MGHRA and YSYEKL. This chain's CDR3 is CASSPRSHPATGRDEAFF. Written as DNA, the CDR3 is TGCGCCAGCAGCCCCCGCTCCCACCCGGCCACAGGGAGAGATGAAGCTTTCTTT.

This clone appeared a single time. This specimen includes other DNA sequences encoding the same CDR3. The V call is TRBV11-2, the J call TRBJ2-7; D is possibly TRBD1 or TRBD2 (6 bases each). The V gene's germline CDR1 is SGHAT and CDR2 FQNNGV. The CDR3 is made up of 14 amino acids. The V end lost 1 base, the J end lost 4 bases, and 11 bases lay between the germline ends. The CDR3 DNA reads as TGTGCCAGCAGCTTAGCGGGGGCTACATACGAGCAGTACTTC. It encodes CASSLAGATYEQYF.